The clone carrying this T cell receptor (beta chain) was detected only once. As yet, its antigen is unknown. These data come from a study of PD-1 blockade in classical Hodgkin lymphoma. Looking at the study overall: Nivolumab 3 mg/kg was given intravenously every 2 weeks. General study points: CD4+ but not CD8+ TCR diversity rose significantly by C4D1.

Profiled with immunoSEQ multiplex PCR; TCRdb holds only in-frame clones, not every one. The sample has approximately 65,000 clones, about 92% seen once. Time point denoted: cycle 4 day 1 (C4D1), after less than seven weeks of nivolumab. No patient escaped relapse after autologous stem cell transplantation, and brentuximab vedotin exposure varied. Relapsed/refractory classical Hodgkin lymphoma patients had complete, partial or progressive responses. The sequenced sample was peripheral blood mononuclear cells (PBMCs), obtained before the fourth cycle of nivolumab. The source is a human donor with classical Hodgkin lymphoma.

The CDR3 loop is CASSISGTASYEQYF. The DNA of the CDR3 is TGTGCCAGTAGTATTTCCGGGACAGCCTCCTACGAGCAGTACTTC. The V call is TRBV19, the J call TRBJ2-7; 7 bases are a match to TRBD1. The V segment lost 3 bases and the J segment 0 bases; nucleotides outside the gene matches: 5. The CDR3 loop spans 15 amino acids. CDR1 and CDR2 from the germline V gene are LNHDA and SQIVND (reference sequence).